A single T cell receptor beta chain is shown here with its context. Its antigen is currently unknown. This specimen comes from a study of cytotoxic CD8 clonotypes in ibrutinib-treated CLL. Findings and caveats of the study: Stable or contracted on treatment, public clonotypes were also uncommon.

This CDR3 region has 15 residues. CDR1 MGHRA and CDR2 YSYEKL come from the germline V gene. The V end was cut by 3 bases, the J end by 4 bases, with 16 bases between. Sequencing was designed to attain a depth spanning 1 in 200,000 to 1 in 1 million T cells. Assay: immunoSEQ multiplex PCR; the TCRdb copy retains only in-frame clones and omits some. The sample includes roughly 200,000 clones, 75% to 80% of them seen just once. The receptor was isolated from a human donor with chronic lymphocytic leukemia. This sample comprised PBMCs, obtained after 12 months of ibrutinib treatment. The chain employs TRBV4-1 and TRBJ2-7, with a possible D match to TRBD2 (5 bases). This chain's CDR3 is CASSHARGSLYEQYF. The CDR3 DNA reads as TGCGCCAGCAGCCACGCTCGGGGTTCCCTTTACGAGCAGTACTTC.